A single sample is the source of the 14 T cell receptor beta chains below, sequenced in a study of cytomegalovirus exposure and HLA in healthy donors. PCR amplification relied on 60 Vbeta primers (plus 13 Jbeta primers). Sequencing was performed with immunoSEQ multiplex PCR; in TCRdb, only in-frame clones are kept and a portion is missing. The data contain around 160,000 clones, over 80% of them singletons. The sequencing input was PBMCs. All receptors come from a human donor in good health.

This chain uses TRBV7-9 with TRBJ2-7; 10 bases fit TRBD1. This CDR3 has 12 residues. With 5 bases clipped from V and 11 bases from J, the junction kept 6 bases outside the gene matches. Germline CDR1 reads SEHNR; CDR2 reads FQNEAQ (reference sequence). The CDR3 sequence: CASSPGTGEEYF. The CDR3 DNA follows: TGTGCCAGCAGCCCCGGGACAGGGGAGGAGTACTTC.

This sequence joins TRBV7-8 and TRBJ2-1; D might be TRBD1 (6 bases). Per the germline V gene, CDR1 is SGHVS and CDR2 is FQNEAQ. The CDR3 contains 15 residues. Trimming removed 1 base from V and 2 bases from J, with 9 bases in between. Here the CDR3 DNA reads TGTGCCAGCAGCTTAGTGGCAGGGGCCTACAATGAGCAGTTCTTC. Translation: CASSLVAGAYNEQFF.

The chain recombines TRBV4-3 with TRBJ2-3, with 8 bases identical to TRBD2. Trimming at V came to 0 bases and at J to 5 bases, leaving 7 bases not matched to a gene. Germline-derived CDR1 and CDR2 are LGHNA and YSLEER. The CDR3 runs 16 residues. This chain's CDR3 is CASSQEDQRGRDTQYF. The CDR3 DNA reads TGCGCCAGCAGCCAAGAGGACCAGCGGGGGCGAGATACGCAGTATTTT.

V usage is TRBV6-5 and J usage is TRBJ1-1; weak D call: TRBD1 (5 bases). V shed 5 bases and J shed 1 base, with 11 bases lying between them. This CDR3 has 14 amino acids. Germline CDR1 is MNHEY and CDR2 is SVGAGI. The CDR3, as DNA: TGTGCCAGCAGTATCAGGGCTACGAACACTGAAGCTTTCTTT. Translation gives CASSIRATNTEAFF.

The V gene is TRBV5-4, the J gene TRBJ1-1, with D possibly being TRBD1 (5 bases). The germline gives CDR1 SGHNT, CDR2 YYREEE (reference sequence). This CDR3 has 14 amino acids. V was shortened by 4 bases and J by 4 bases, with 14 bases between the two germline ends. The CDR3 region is CASSNRTAGTEAFF. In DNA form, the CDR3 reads TGTGCCAGCAGCAACAGGACGGCCGGCACTGAAGCTTTCTTT.

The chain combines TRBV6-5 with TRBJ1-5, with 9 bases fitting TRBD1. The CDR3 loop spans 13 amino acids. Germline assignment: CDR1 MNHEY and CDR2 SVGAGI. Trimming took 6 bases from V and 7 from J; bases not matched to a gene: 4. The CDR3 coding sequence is TGTGCCAGCAGACGGACAGGGGAACAGCCCCAGCATTTT. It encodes CASRRTGEQPQHF.

The CDR3 region is CASSLSGANPKETQYF. The CDR3 nucleotides are TGTGCCAGCAGCTTAAGTGGAGCGAACCCAAAAGAGACCCAGTACTTC. The chain employs TRBV7-3 and TRBJ2-5; no clear D gene. This CDR3 comprises 16 residues. The germline V and J ends were trimmed by 1 base and 3 bases, with 15 bases remaining between them. Germline CDR1 is SGHTA and CDR2 is FQGTGA.

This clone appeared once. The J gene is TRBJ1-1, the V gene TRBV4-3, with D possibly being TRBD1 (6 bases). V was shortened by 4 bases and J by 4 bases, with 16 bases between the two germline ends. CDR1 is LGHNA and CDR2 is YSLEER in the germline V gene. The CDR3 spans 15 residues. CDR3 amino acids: CASSLTSTGSTEAFF. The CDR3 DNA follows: TGCGCCAGCAGCCTAACCTCTACAGGGTCCACTGAAGCTTTCTTT.

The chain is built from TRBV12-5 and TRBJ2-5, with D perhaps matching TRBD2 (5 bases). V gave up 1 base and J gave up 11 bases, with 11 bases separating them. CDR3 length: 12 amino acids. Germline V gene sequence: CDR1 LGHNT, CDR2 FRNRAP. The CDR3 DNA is TGTGCTAGTGGTTTGGGCGTCGGGGAGCAGTACTTC. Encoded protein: CASGLGVGEQYF.

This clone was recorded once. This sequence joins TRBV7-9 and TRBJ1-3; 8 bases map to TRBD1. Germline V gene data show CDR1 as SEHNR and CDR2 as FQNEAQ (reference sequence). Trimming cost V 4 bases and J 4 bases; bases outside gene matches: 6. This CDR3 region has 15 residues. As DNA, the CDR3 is TGTGCCAGCAGCTCTTTACAGGGGGACGGAAACACCATATATTTT. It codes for CASSSLQGDGNTIYF.

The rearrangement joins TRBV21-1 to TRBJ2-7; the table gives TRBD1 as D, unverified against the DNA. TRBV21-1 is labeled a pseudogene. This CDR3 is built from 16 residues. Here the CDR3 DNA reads TGTGCCAGCAGCAACGTATATTCCCAAACATCCTACGAGCAGTACTTC. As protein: CASSNVYSQTSYEQYF.

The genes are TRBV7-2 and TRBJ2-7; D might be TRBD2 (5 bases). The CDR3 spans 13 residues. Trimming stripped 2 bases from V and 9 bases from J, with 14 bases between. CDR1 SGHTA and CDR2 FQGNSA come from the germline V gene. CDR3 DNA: TGTGCCAGCAGCTTATCACAGTTCGAGGGGCAGTACTTC. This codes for CASSLSQFEGQYF. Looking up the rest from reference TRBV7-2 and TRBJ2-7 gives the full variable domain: GAGVSQSPSNKVTEKGKDVELRCDPISGHTALYWYRQSLGQGLEFLIYFQGNSAPDKSGLPSDRFSAERTGGSVSTLTIQRTQQEDSAVYLCASSLSQFEGQYFGPGTRLTVT.

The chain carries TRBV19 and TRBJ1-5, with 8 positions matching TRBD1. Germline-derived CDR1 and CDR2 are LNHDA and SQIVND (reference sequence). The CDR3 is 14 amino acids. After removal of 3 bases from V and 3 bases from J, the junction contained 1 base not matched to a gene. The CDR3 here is CASSMTGANQPQHF. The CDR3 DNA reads TGTGCCAGTAGTATGACAGGGGCCAATCAGCCCCAGCATTTT. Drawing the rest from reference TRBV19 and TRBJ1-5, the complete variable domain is DGGITQSPKYLFRKEGQNVTLSCEQNLNHDAMYWYRQDPGQGLRLIYYSQIVNDFQKGDIAEGYSVSREKKESFPLTVTSAQKNPTAFYLCASSMTGANQPQHFGDGTRLSIL.

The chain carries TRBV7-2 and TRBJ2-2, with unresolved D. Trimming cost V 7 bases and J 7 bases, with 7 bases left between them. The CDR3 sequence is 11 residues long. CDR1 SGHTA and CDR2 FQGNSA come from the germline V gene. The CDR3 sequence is CASTPGGELFF. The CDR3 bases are TGTGCCAGCACCCCGGGCGGGGAGCTGTTTTTT.